The clone carrying this TCR beta chain was observed many times. Amplification of TCR beta CDR3 regions used RNA as the template. Researchers ran a first-round RT-PCR on the TCR CDR3 using the HTBI primer set. A single record per CDR3 protein comes from TCRdb applying MiXCR to the multiplex PCR reads. The sample lists approximately 640,000 distinct CDR3 sequences; 15% to 20% were seen once. These data come from a study of T cells in Graves' hyperthyroidism and ophthalmopathy. The CDR3 has 16 amino acids. From germline, CDR1 is SNHLY and CDR2 FYNNEI. V gave up 8 bases and J gave up 3 bases; unmatched junction bases: 12. Patients were aged 18 to 65, had disease duration under 2 months, and had newly diagnosed hyperthyroidism. The PBMCs were taken from roughly 10 ml of fresh peripheral blood.

The chain is built from TRBV2 and TRBJ2-4; 8 bases match TRBD2. The sequencing input was blood. The clonotype was recovered from a man aged 50 or older with Graves' hyperthyroidism. The CDR3 is CASLPGRGLGKNIQYF. The CDR3 DNA reads TGTGCCAGCCTTCCCGGGAGGGGATTAGGCAAAAACATTCAGTACTTC.